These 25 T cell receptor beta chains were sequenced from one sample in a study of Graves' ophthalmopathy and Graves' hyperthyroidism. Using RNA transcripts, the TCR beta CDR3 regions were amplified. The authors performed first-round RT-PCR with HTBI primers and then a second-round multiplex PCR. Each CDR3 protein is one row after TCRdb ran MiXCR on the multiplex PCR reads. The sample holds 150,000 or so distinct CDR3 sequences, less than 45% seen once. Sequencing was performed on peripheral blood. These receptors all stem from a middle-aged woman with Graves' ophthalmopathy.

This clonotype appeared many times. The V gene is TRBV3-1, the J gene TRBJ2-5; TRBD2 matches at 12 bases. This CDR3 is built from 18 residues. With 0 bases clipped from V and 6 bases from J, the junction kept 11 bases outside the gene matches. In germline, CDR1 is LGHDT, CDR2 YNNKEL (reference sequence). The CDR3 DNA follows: TGTGCCAGCAGCCAAGATAGGGTGGCTAGCGGGAGGGCCCAGACCCAGTACTTC. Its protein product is CASSQDRVASGRAQTQYF.

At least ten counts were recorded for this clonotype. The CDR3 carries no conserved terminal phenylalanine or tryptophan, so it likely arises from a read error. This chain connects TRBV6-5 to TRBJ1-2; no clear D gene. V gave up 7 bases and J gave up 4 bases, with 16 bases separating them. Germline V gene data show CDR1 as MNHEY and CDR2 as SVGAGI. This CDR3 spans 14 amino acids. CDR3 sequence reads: CASNIAGGFYGYTL. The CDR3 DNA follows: TGTGCCAGCAACATTGCCGGAGGATTCTATGGCTACACCCTC.

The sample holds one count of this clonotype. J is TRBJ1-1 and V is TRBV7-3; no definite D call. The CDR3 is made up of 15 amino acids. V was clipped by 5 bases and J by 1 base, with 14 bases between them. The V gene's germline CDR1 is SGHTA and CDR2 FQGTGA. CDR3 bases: TGTGCCAGCAGCAACACGACGGGAAAGAACACTGAAGCTTTCTTT. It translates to CASSNTTGKNTEAFF.

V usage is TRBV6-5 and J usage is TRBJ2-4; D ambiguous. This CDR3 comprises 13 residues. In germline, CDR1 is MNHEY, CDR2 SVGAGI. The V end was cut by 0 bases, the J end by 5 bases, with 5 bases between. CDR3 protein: CASSYSGENIQYF. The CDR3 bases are TGTGCCAGCAGTTACTCTGGGGAAAACATTCAGTACTTC.

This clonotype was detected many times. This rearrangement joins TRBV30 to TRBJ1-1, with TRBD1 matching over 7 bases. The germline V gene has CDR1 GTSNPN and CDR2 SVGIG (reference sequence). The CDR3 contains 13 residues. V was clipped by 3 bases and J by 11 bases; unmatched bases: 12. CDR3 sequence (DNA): TGTGCCTGGAGGAACCCCCCCGGGACAGTCGCTTTCTTT. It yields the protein CAWRNPPGTVAFF.

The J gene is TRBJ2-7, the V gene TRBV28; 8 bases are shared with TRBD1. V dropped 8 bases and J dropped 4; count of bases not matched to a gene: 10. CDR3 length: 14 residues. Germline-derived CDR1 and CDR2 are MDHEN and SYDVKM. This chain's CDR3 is CASRSGTGRYEQYF. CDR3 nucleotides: TGTGCCAGCCGATCCGGGACAGGTAGATACGAGCAGTACTTC.

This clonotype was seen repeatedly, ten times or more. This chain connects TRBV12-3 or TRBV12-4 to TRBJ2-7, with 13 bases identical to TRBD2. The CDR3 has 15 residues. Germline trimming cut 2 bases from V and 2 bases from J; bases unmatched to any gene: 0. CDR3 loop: CASSLTSGRAYEQYF. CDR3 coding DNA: TGTGCCAGCAGTTTAACTAGCGGGAGGGCCTACGAGCAGTACTTC.

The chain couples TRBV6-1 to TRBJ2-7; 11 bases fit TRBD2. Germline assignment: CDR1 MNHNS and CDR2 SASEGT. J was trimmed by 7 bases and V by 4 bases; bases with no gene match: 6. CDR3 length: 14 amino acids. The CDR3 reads CASSGGTSGWEQYF. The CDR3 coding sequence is TGTGCCAGCAGTGGAGGGACTAGCGGTTGGGAGCAGTACTTC.

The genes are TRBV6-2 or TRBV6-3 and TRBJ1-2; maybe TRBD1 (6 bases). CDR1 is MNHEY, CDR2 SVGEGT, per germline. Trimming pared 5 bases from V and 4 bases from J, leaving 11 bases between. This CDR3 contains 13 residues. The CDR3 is CASSQQGPYGYTF. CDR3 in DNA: TGTGCCAGCAGTCAACAGGGACCCTATGGCTACACCTTC.

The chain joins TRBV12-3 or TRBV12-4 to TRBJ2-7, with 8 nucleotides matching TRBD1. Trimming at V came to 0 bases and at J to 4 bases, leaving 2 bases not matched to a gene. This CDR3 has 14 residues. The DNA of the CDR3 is TGTGCCAGCAGTTTAGCTGGACAGGGTTACGAGCAGTACTTC. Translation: CASSLAGQGYEQYF.

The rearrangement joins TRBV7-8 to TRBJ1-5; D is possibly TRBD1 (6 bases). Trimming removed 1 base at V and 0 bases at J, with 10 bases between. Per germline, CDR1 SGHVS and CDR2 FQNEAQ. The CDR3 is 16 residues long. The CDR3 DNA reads TGTGCCAGCAGCTTAGGGACAGTCATTAGCAATCAGCCCCAGCATTTT. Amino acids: CASSLGTVISNQPQHF.

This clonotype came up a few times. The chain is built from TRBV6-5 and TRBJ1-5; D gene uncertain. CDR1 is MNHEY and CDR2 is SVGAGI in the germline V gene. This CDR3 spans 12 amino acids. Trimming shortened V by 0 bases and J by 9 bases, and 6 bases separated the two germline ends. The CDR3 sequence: CASSYSEGPQHF. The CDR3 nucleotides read TGTGCCAGCAGTTACTCAGAGGGGCCCCAGCATTTT.

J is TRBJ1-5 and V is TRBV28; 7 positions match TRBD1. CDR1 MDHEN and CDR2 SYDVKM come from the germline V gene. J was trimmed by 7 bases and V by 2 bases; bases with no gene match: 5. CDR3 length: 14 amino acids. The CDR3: CASSLDREVQPQHF. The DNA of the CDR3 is TGTGCCAGCAGTTTAGACAGGGAGGTGCAGCCCCAGCATTTT.

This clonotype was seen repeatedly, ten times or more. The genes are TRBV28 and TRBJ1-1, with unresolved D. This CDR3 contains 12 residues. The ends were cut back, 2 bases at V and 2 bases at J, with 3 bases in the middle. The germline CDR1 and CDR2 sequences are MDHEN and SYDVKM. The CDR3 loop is CASSLQNTEAFF. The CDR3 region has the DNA TGTGCCAGCAGTTTACAAAACACTGAAGCTTTCTTT.

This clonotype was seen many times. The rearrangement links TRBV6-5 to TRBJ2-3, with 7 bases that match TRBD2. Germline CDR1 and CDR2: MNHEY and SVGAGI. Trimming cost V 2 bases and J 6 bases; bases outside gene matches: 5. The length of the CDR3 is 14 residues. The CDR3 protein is CASSYGGRPDTQYF. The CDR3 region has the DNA TGTGCCAGCAGTTACGGCGGGAGACCCGATACGCAGTATTTT.

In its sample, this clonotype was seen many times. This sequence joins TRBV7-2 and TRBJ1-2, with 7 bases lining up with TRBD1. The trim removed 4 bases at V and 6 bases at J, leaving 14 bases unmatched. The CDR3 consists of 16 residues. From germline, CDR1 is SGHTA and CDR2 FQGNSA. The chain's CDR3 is CASSSILRQGPDGYTF. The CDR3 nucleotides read TGTGCCAGCAGCTCCATACTCCGACAGGGACCTGATGGCTACACCTTC.

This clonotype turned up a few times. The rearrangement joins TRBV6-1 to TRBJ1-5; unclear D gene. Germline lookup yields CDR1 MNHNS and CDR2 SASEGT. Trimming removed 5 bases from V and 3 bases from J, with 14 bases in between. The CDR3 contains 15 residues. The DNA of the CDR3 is TGTGCCAGCAGTCGCACATTCGATCCCAATCAGCCCCAGCATTTT. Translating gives CASSRTFDPNQPQHF.

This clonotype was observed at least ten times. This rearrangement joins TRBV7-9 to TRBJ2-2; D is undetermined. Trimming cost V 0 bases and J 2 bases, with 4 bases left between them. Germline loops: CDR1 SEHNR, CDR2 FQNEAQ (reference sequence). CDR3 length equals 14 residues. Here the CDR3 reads CASSLASNTGELFF. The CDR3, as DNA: TGTGCCAGCAGCTTAGCGTCAAACACCGGGGAGCTGTTTTTT.

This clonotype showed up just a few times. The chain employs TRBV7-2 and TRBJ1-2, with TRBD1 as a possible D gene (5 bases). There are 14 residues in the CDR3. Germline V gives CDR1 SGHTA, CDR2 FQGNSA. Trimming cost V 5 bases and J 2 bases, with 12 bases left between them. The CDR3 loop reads CASSRGSPNYGYTF. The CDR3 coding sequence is TGTGCCAGCAGCCGGGGGAGCCCAAACTATGGCTACACCTTC.

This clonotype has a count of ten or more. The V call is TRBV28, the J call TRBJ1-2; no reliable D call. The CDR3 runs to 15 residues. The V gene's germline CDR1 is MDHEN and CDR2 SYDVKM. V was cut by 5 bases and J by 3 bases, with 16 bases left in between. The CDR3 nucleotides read TGTGCCAGCAGTACAGAGGGCATCCCTGACTATGGCTACACCTTC. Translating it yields CASSTEGIPDYGYTF.

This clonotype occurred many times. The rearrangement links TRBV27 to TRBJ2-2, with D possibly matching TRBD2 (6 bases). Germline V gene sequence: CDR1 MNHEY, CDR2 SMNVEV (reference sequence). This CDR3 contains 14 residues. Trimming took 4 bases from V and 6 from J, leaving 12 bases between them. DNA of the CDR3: TGTGCCAGCAGTTCGACTAGGGCGGCCGGGGAGCTGTTTTTT. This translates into CASSSTRAAGELFF.

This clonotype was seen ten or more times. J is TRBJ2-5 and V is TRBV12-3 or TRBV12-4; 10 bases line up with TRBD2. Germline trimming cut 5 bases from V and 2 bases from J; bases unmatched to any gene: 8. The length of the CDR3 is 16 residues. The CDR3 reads CASSLRTSGPQETQYF. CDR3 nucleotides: TGTGCCAGCAGTCTACGGACTAGCGGCCCACAAGAGACCCAGTACTTC.

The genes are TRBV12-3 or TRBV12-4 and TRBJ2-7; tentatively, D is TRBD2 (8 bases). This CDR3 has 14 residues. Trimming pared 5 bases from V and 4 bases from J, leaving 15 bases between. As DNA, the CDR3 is TGTGCCAGCAGTCCGGGGGGGACAGCATACGAGCAGTACTTC. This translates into CASSPGGTAYEQYF.

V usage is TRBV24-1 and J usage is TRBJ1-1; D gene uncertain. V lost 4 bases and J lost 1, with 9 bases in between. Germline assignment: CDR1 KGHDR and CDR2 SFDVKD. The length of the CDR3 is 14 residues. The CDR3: CATSDPGSNTEAFF. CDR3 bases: TGTGCCACCAGTGACCCGGGATCGAACACTGAAGCTTTCTTT.

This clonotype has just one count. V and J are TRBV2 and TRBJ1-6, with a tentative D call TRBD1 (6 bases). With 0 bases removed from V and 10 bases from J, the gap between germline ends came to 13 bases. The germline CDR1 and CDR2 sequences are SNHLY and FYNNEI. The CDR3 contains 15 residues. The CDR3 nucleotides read TGTGCCAGCAGTGAAGCGGGGGCTCAGAGCTCACCCCTCCACTTT. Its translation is CASSEAGAQSSPLHF.